This T cell receptor beta chain was recovered during a study of T cell responses to AZD1222 COVID-19 vaccine. Study summary: Researchers grouped second doses given at about 4 or about 12 weeks into one pool. General observations from the study: The peak T cell response came first, and repertoires were sampled only after it. At baseline, seropositivity was found in only a handful of AZD1222 recipients.

Germline V gene sequence: CDR1 KGHSH, CDR2 LQKENI. V lost 2 bases, J lost 0 bases, and 6 bases stayed unmatched. CDR3 length equals 16 residues. The protocol was immunoSEQ multiplex PCR, while the TCRdb copy is restricted to in-frame clones and leaves out a portion. The sample comprises 150,000 or so clones, around 90% of which are singletons, and roughly 5% rests with the top ten. This clone was seen only once. Its matching antigen is unknown. The sequencing used peripheral blood, collected on day 0 of AZD1222 vaccination. The clonotype originates from an adult in good health. The V gene is TRBV18, the J gene TRBJ1-1, with TRBD1 matching over 7 bases. The CDR3 nucleotides are TGTGCCAGCTCACCAGACGAGACAGGGATGAACACTGAAGCTTTCTTT. Translation gives CASSPDETGMNTEAFF.